This T cell receptor beta chain was sequenced for a study of shared clonotypes between healthy human individuals. Whole-study context: With ages of 18 to 49, the donors were two women and a few men. Regarding the study as a whole: A reduction in generation probabilities was seen for non-shared clonotypes relative to those shared by all four donors. Limitation of the genetic and exposure-history diversity represented came from the few donors.

Profiling relied on immunoSEQ multiplex PCR, and the TCRdb table lists in-frame clones only, not all of them. The sample shows a few million clones, 90% to 95% of them seen only once. Naive CD8 cells were CD45RO-negative, positively selected for CCR7, excluding terminally differentiated effector memory CD45RA+ cells. Regarding this clone: Its specificity is not known. Other DNA variants within this sample encode the same CDR3.

The CDR3 has 12 amino acids. CDR1 and CDR2 from the germline V gene are SEHNR and FQNEAQ (reference sequence). V lost 5 bases and J lost 2, with 7 bases in between. The sequencing sample was made of naive CD8+ T cells from PBMCs. The chain uses TRBV7-9 and TRBJ2-7; D gene uncertain. The receptor was isolated from a man between 18 and 29 years old in good health. Some clones in this sample may be carry-over from other donors' samples. The CDR3 nucleotides are TGTGCCAGCAGCCCCAGTACCTACGAGCAGTACTTC. Translated, it gives CASSPSTYEQYF.